This passage covers 16 T cell receptor beta chains from one sample sequenced in a study of CD8+CD57+ T cells in acquired aplastic anemia. Investigators profiled TCR beta VDJ and CDR3 from genomic DNA template. MiXCR, applied by TCRdb to the reads, yields one record per CDR3 protein. The data hold more than 100,000 distinct CDR3 sequences, with around two fifths observed a single time. Sequenced: sorted CD4+, CD8+, or CD8+CD57+ T cells (not recorded which) from PBMCs. All receptors derive from a human donor in good health, serving as a control.

The CDR3 DNA reads TGTGCCAGCAGCTCCTACAGCCCCAATCAGCCCCAGCATTTT. It encodes CASSSYSPNQPQHF. This chain uses TRBV7-2 with TRBJ1-5; D uncertain. Trimming stripped 4 bases from V and 3 bases from J, with 10 bases between. Germline assignment: CDR1 SGHTA and CDR2 FQGNSA. There are 14 residues in the CDR3.

This chain joins TRBV5-1 and TRBJ2-7; D possibly uses TRBD1 or TRBD2 (5 bases each). Germline assignment: CDR1 SGHRS and CDR2 YFSETQ. Trimming removed 3 bases from V and 7 bases from J, with 17 bases in between. The CDR3 runs 14 residues. The chain's CDR3 is CASSSSGTSGEQYV. The CDR3 DNA sequence: TGCGCCAGCAGCTCTTCCGGGACGTCTGGAGAGCAGTACGTC.

Worth noting for this clonotype: Being one base from a much bigger clone, this may be a read error. This chain connects TRBV6-2 or TRBV6-3 to TRBJ2-5, with 12 bases that match TRBD2. Germline V gene sequence: CDR1 MNHEY, CDR2 SVGEGT. The CDR3 has 17 amino acids. With 5 bases clipped from V and 9 bases from J, the junction kept 16 bases outside the gene matches. The CDR3 here is CASSPRPSGGAWEAQYF. The CDR3 coding sequence is TGTGCCAGCAGTCCGCGCCCTAGCGGGGGGGCTTGGGAGGCCCAGTACTTC.

V gene TRBV10-3 combines with J gene TRBJ2-6; 9 nucleotides match TRBD1. The CDR3 totals 13 residues. Germline loops: CDR1 ENHRY, CDR2 SYGVKD. V gave up 6 bases and J gave up 8 bases; unmatched junction bases: 2. The CDR3 DNA sequence: TGTGCCATCAGCGGGACAGGGACCAACGTCCTGACTTTC. It is translated as CAISGTGTNVLTF.

The sample holds many counts of this clonotype. This chain uses TRBV20-1 with TRBJ1-1; D is undetermined. V was clipped by 4 bases and J by 8 bases, with 20 bases between them. The germline V gene encodes CDR1 DFQATT and CDR2 SNEGSKA (reference sequence). The CDR3 spans 14 residues. This CDR3 reads CSATPGSASGEAFF. CDR3 sequence (DNA): TGCAGTGCTACCCCGGGATCCGCCTCTGGCGAAGCTTTCTTT.

This clonotype was found a few times. The chain combines TRBV24-1 with TRBJ1-2; D is perhaps TRBD1 (5 bases). The CDR3 is made up of 15 amino acids. The ends were cut back, 2 bases at V and 2 bases at J, with 11 bases in the middle. The V gene's germline CDR1 is KGHDR and CDR2 SFDVKD. This CDR3 reads CATSDSTTENYGYTF. The DNA for the CDR3 is TGTGCCACCAGTGATTCCACGACAGAGAACTATGGCTACACCTTC.

The chain carries TRBV9 and TRBJ2-7, with 10 bases that match TRBD2. The CDR3 is made up of 18 amino acids. Germline loops: CDR1 SGDLS, CDR2 YYNGEE. Trimming cost V 0 bases and J 2 bases; bases outside gene matches: 11. This CDR3 is CASSVGRTSGSCTYEQYV. The CDR3 coding sequence is TGTGCCAGCAGCGTAGGGAGGACTAGCGGTAGTTGTACCTACGAGCAGTACGTC.

In the case of this clonotype: At one end the junction does not follow the germline gene, possibly because of a read error. The rearrangement uses TRBV25-1 and TRBJ1-5; D call uncertain. Germline V CDR1 and CDR2: MGHDK, SYGVNS. The CDR3 has 15 amino acids. CDR3 in DNA: TGTGCCGGCAGTGGGGAGGGCACTAGCAATCAGCCTCAGCATTTT. Translated, it gives CAGSGEGTSNQPQHF.

The chain links TRBV2 to TRBJ1-3; a weak D match, TRBD1 (6 bases). Germline lookup yields CDR1 SNHLY and CDR2 FYNNEI. The ends were cut back, 8 bases at V and 0 bases at J, with 17 bases in the middle. The CDR3 has 16 amino acids. As DNA, the CDR3 is TGTGCCAGCTCAGACGAACAGGGCATCTCTGGAAACACCATATATTTT. Its translation: CASSDEQGISGNTIYF. The entire variable domain, with the rest obtained from reference TRBV2 and TRBJ1-3, is as follows: EPEVTQTPSHQVTQMGQEVILRCVPISNHLYFYWYRQILGQKVEFLVSFYNNEISEKSEIFDDQFSVERPDGSNFTLKIRSTKLEDSAMYFCASSDEQGISGNTIYFGEGSWLTVV.

On this clonotype itself: At one end the junction does not follow the germline gene, possibly because of a read error. This CDR3 is CASSLGPRNEQYF. The DNA for the CDR3 is TGTGCAAGCAGCTTAGGTCCCCGGAACGAGCAGTACTTC. The chain carries TRBV7-6 and TRBJ2-7; D not resolved. CDR1 and CDR2 from the germline V gene are SGHVS and FNYEAQ. The CDR3 sequence is 13 residues long.

This clonotype has ten or more counts. V is TRBV24-1 and J is TRBJ1-3, with D unclear. Germline V gene sequence: CDR1 KGHDR, CDR2 SFDVKD. This CDR3 spans 13 amino acids. The V end lost 2 bases, the J end lost 4 bases, and 5 bases lay between the germline ends. This CDR3 reads CATSDWAGNTIYF. The CDR3 DNA is TGTGCCACCAGTGATTGGGCAGGAAACACCATATATTTT.

On this clonotype: One end of the junction does not line up with germline, which may come from a read error. The genes are TRBV19 and TRBJ1-1; no reliable D call. This CDR3 has 16 amino acids. Germline-derived CDR1 and CDR2 are LNHDA and SQIVND (reference sequence). The CDR3 nucleotides are TGCGCCAGCAGCTCCACGGCCCTGGATTTGAACACTGAAGCTTTCTTT. It codes for CASSSTALDLNTEAFF.

This clonotype has a count of ten or more. The chain is built from TRBV29-1 and TRBJ2-2, with 9 bases lining up with TRBD1. The germline gives CDR1 SQVTM, CDR2 ANQGSEA. The CDR3 runs to 13 residues. The J segment lost 7 bases and the V segment lost 6 bases, leaving 6 bases of the junction unmatched. The chain's CDR3 is CSVAGQGVGELFF. CDR3 DNA: TGCAGCGTAGCGGGACAGGGTGTCGGGGAGCTGTTTTTT.

The chain combines TRBV2 with TRBJ1-6, with D perhaps matching TRBD1 (6 bases). With 3 bases removed from V and 10 bases from J, the gap between germline ends came to 16 bases. CDR3 size: 15 residues. The germline CDR1 and CDR2 sequences are SNHLY and FYNNEI. CDR3 protein: CASSELDRLGSPLHF. Written as DNA, the CDR3 is TGTGCCAGCAGTGAGCTAGACAGGTTGGGGTCACCCCTCCACTTT.

At least ten counts were recorded for this clonotype. The chain uses TRBV7-9 and TRBJ1-1; D not certain. Trimming left V 4 bases short and J 3 bases short, with 15 bases between. The CDR3 loop spans 15 amino acids. The germline V gene has CDR1 SEHNR and CDR2 FQNEAQ (reference sequence). The CDR3, as DNA: TGTGCCAGCAGCTACACGGACGGTGGGTACACTGAAGCTTTCTTT. Its protein product is CASSYTDGGYTEAFF.

This clonotype was seen ten or more times. This chain links TRBV6-1 with TRBJ1-5; 7 bases line up with TRBD1. In germline, CDR1 is MNHNS, CDR2 SASEGT. This CDR3 region has 15 residues. Trimming removed 5 bases from V and 4 bases from J; junction bases left unmatched: 8. For the CDR3, the DNA is TGTGCCAGCAGTCAAACCGGGACAGAGAATCAGCCCCAGCATTTT. Encoded protein: CASSQTGTENQPQHF.